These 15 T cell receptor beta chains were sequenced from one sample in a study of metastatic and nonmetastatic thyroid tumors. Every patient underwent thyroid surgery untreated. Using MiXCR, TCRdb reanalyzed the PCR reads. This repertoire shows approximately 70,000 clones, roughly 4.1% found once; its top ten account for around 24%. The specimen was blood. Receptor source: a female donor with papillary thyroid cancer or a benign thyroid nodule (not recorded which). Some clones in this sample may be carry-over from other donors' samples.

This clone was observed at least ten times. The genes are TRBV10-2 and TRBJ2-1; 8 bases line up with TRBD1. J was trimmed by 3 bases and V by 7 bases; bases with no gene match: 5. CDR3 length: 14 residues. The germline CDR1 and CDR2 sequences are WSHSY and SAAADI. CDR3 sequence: CASNPGQVYNEQFF. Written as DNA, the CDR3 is TGCGCCAGCAACCCGGGACAGGTCTACAATGAGCAGTTCTTC.

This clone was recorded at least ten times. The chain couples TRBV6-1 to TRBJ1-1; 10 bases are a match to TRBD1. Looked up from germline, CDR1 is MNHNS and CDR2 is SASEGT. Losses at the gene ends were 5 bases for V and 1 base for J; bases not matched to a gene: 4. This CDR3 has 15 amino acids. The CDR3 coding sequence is TGTGCCAGCAGTCGACAGGGGGCCCCGAACACTGAAGCTTTCTTT. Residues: CASSRQGAPNTEAFF.

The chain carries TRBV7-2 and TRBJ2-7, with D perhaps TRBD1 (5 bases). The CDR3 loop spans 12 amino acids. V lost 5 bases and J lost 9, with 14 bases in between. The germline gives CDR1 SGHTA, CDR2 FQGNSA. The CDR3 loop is CASSPTEKLQYF. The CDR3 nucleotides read TGTGCCAGCAGCCCGACAGAGAAACTGCAGTACTTC.

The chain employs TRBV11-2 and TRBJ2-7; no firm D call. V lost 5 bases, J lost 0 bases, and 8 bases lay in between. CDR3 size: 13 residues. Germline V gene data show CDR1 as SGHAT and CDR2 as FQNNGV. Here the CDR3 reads CASSPGSSYEQYF. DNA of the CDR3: TGTGCCAGCAGCCCCGGAAGCTCCTACGAGCAGTACTTC. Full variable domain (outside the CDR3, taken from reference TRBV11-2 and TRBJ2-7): EAGVAQSPRYKIIEKRQSVAFWCNPISGHATLYWYQQILGQGPKLLIQFQNNGVVDDSQLPKDRFSAERLKGVDSTLKIQPAKLEDSAVYLCASSPGSSYEQYFGPGTRLTVT.

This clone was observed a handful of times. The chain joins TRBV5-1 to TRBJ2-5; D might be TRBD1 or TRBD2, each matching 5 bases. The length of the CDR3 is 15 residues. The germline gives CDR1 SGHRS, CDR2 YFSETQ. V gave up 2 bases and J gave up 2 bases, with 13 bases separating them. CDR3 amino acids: CASSLGTATQETQYF. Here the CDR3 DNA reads TGCGCCAGCAGCTTAGGGACCGCAACACAAGAGACCCAGTACTTC.

CDR3 bases: TGTGCCAGCAGTCCCAACGGCCGTCGGGGTGCCAGCTCTGGGGCCAACGTCCTGACTTTC. As protein: CASSPNGRRGASSGANVLTF. This chain links TRBV27 with TRBJ2-6, with a weak D call TRBD2 (5 bases). Germline CDR1 reads MNHEY; CDR2 reads SMNVEV (reference sequence). This CDR3 is 20 amino acids long. V was trimmed by 5 bases and J by 0 bases, leaving 23 bases between them.

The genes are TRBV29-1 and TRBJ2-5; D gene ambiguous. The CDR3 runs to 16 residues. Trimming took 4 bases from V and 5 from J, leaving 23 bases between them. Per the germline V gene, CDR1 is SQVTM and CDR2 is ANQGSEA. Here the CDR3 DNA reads TGCAGCGTTGCCAGAAGGTGCTGGGTGCGCTGGGAGACCCAGTACTTC. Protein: CSVARRCWVRWETQYF.

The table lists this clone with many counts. The CDR3 DNA reads as TGCAGTGCTTTCCAGGGGGCTGGGGCAGATACGCAGTATTTT. Amino acids: CSAFQGAGADTQYF. The chain links TRBV20-1 to TRBJ2-3; TRBD1 matches at 8 bases. The CDR3 is 14 amino acids. In germline, CDR1 is DFQATT, CDR2 SNEGSKA (reference sequence). V lost 5 bases and J lost 4; bases outside the gene matches: 8.

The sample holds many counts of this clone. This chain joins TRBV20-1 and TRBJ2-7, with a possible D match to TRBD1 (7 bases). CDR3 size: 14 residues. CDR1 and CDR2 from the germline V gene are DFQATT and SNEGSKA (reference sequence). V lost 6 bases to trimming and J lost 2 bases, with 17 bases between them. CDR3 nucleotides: TGCAGTGCCAGGGGGGATTACTGGACCTACGAGCAGTACTTC. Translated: CSARGDYWTYEQYF.

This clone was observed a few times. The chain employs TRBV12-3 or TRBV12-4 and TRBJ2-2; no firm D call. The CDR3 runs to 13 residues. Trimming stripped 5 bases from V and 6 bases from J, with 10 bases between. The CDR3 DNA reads TGTGCCAGCAGTCTAACCAAGGCCGGGGAGCTGTTTTTT. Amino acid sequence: CASSLTKAGELFF.

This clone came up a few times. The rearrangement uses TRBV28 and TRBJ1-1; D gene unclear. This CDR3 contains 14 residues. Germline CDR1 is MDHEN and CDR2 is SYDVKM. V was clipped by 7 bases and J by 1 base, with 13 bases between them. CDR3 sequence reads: CASTTDPWNTEAFF. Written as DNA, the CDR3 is TGTGCCAGCACCACGGACCCCTGGAACACTGAAGCTTTCTTT.

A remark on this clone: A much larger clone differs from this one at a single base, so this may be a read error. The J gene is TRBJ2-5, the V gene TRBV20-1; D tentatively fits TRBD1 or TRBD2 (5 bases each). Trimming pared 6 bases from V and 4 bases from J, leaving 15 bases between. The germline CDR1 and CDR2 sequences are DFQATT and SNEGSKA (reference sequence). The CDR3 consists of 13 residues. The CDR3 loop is CSARPGPVETQYF. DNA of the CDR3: TGCAGTGCCCGGCCGGGGCCGGTAGAGACCCAGTACTTC.

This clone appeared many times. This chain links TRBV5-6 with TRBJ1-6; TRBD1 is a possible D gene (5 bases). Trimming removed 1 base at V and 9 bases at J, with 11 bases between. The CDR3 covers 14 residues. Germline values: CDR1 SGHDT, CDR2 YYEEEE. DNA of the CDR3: TGTGCCAGCAGCTTGTTGGGGCCCGTTTCACCCCTCCACTTT. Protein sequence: CASSLLGPVSPLHF.

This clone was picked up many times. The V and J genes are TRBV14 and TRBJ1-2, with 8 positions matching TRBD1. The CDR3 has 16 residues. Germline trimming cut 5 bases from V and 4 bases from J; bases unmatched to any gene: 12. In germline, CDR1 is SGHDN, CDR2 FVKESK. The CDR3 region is CASSETGQVRGYGYTF. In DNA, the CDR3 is TGTGCCAGCAGCGAAACGGGACAGGTCCGCGGCTATGGCTACACCTTC.

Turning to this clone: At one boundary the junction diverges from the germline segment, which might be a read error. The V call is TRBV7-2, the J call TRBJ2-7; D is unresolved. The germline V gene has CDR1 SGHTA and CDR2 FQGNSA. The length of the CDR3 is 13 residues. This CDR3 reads CASSSRRGIEQHF. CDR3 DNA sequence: TGTGCCAGCAGCTCCCGGCGTGGGATCGAGCAGCACTTC.